These 10 T cell receptor beta chains were sequenced from one sample in a study of blood T cell repertoires in COVID-19. Some clones are missing from TCRdb's copy, which holds only in-frame ones; the method was immunoSEQ multiplex PCR. The sample holds around 200,000 clones, around 87% seen once. Input material: peripheral blood. The receptors originated from a woman over 75 in a cohort sampled during active or convalescent COVID-19.

V usage is TRBV5-1 and J usage is TRBJ1-5; 7 bases match TRBD1. The CDR3 loop spans 14 amino acids. Germline trimming cut 0 bases from V and 7 bases from J; bases unmatched to any gene: 4. Germline CDR1 SGHRS, CDR2 YFSETQ. The CDR3 reads CASSLGTGQQPQHF. CDR3 nucleotide sequence: TGCGCCAGCAGCTTGGGGACAGGCCAGCAGCCCCAGCATTTT.

This rearrangement joins TRBV18 to TRBJ1-2; TRBD1 agrees at 11 bases. The trim removed 4 bases at V and 5 bases at J, leaving 3 bases unmatched. The CDR3 consists of 14 residues. In germline, CDR1 is KGHSH, CDR2 LQKENI. CDR3 protein: CASSRGTGGYGYTF. The CDR3 DNA reads TGTGCCAGCTCACGCGGGACAGGGGGGTATGGCTACACCTTC.

The chain carries TRBV5-1 and TRBJ1-1; possible D gene TRBD1, 5 bases. Looked up from germline, CDR1 is SGHRS and CDR2 is YFSETQ. The CDR3 runs 14 residues. Trimming took 4 bases from V and 3 from J, leaving 13 bases between them. Written as DNA, the CDR3 is TGCGCCAGCAGCATGTCCCGGGGGGACACTGAAGCTTTCTTT. Translation: CASSMSRGDTEAFF.

The chain links TRBV28 to TRBJ2-1; 8 nucleotides match TRBD1. The CDR3 is 19 amino acids. The junction had 13 bases not matched to a gene; V was cut back by 2 bases and J by 1 base. Germline V gives CDR1 MDHEN, CDR2 SYDVKM. In nucleotides, the CDR3 is TGTGCCAGCAGTTTAAGGACAGGGAGTGCGGGTCGTTCCTACAATGAGCAGTTCTTC. It is translated as CASSLRTGSAGRSYNEQFF.

The J gene is TRBJ1-1, the V gene TRBV12-3 or TRBV12-4; 8 positions agree with TRBD1. The CDR3 runs 12 residues. With V trimmed by 4 bases and J by 8 bases, 3 bases remained unmatched. DNA of the CDR3: TGTGCCAGCAGTTCCCGGACAGGGGAAGCTTTCTTT. Its translation: CASSSRTGEAFF.

This chain joins TRBV18 and TRBJ2-4; D is undetermined. Germline CDR1 and CDR2: KGHSH and LQKENI. Trimming pared 5 bases from V and 9 bases from J, leaving 14 bases between. This CDR3 contains 13 residues. This CDR3 is CASSSGPLGIQYF. CDR3 DNA sequence: TGTGCCAGCTCATCTGGGCCTCTGGGCATTCAGTACTTC.

The chain is built from TRBV2 and TRBJ1-1, with TRBD1 identical over 9 bases. Germline CDR1 is SNHLY and CDR2 is FYNNEI. V dropped 6 bases and J dropped 1; count of bases not matched to a gene: 9. This CDR3 comprises 16 residues. This CDR3 reads CASSWGQGVRNTEAFF. CDR3 DNA sequence: TGTGCCAGCAGCTGGGGACAGGGAGTACGGAACACTGAAGCTTTCTTT.

This sequence joins TRBV25-1 and TRBJ1-2; 12 bases are shared with TRBD1. V lost 1 base, J lost 2 bases, and 2 bases stayed unmatched. The CDR3 is made up of 16 amino acids. Germline CDR1 and CDR2: MGHDK and SYGVNS. The CDR3: CASSELGTGGNYGYTF. The CDR3 nucleotides read TGTGCCAGCAGTGAATTGGGGACAGGGGGCAACTATGGCTACACCTTC.

The rearrangement uses TRBV5-6 and TRBJ2-7; 10 bases map to TRBD2. The germline V gene has CDR1 SGHDT and CDR2 YYEEEE. This CDR3 spans 13 amino acids. J gave up 6 bases and V 7 bases, and 7 bases lay outside the gene matches. CDR3 DNA sequence: TGTGCCAGCTTTAGACTAGCGGGTGGCGAGCAGTACGTC. This sequence encodes CASFRLAGGEQYV.

The V and J genes are TRBV20-1 and TRBJ2-7; D is possibly TRBD1 (5 bases). The CDR3 is 11 amino acids. Trimming took off 6 bases at V and 3 bases at J, with 9 bases between the two ends. Germline V gene lookup returns CDR1 DFQATT and CDR2 SNEGSKA (reference sequence). CDR3 bases: TGCAGTGCAGCGACAGTCTACGAGCAGTACTTC. The encoded protein is CSAATVYEQYF.